The clone carrying this T cell receptor (beta chain) was found once. This sample was included in a study of shared clonotypes between healthy human individuals. Naive CD8 cells were CD45RO-negative, positively selected for CCR7, excluding terminally differentiated effector memory CD45RA+ cells. Here immunoSEQ multiplex PCR was the method, and the copy in TCRdb shows in-frame clones only, minus some. The sample holds hundreds of thousands of clones, roughly 96% seen once. Sequenced: naive CD8+ T cells sorted from blood. The clonotype originates from a woman in her thirties in good health.

The CDR3 protein is CASSVSGTASTDTQYF. The DNA of the CDR3 is TGTGCCAGCAGCGTCTCCGGGACAGCTAGCACAGATACGCAGTATTTT. The rearrangement links TRBV9 to TRBJ2-3; 7 nucleotides match TRBD1. This CDR3 region has 16 residues. The germline CDR1 and CDR2 sequences are SGDLS and YYNGEE. J was trimmed by 0 bases and V by 2 bases; bases with no gene match: 6.